One TCR beta chain is described in this entry. The record originates from a study of cytomegalovirus exposure and HLA in healthy donors. Germline loops: CDR1 MNHNS, CDR2 SASEGT. The CDR3 extends over 15 amino acids. The junction had 5 bases not matched to a gene; V was cut back by 8 bases and J by 2 bases. Amplification used 60 Vbeta primers and 13 Jbeta primers. Here immunoSEQ multiplex PCR was the method, and the copy in TCRdb shows in-frame clones only, minus some. The table has 100,000 or so clones, 79% seen once. This clonotype was obtained from a female donor in good health and CMV-seropositive. The chain uses TRBV6-1 and TRBJ2-6; TRBD1 aligns across 8 bases. Material: PBMCs. The CDR3 here is CASDSGGAGANVLTF. The CDR3 DNA follows: TGTGCCAGCGACTCAGGGGGCGCTGGGGCCAACGTCCTGACTTTC.